The clone carrying this TCR beta chain has a handful of counts. The antigen remains unidentified. TCRdb redid the calling of the reads with MiXCR, one entry per CDR3 protein. The sample lists approximately 990,000 distinct CDR3 sequences; around 30% were seen once. These data belong to a study of T cell repertoires in cytomegalovirus infection. Study background: The authors used CMV epitopes that were HLA-C-restricted (recently identified) and HLA-B-restricted (well studied). Public signatures in TCR beta pointed to CMV infection and matching HLA type.

Per the germline V gene, CDR1 is LNHDA and CDR2 is SQIVND (reference sequence). CDR3 length: 13 amino acids. The V gene lost 4 bases and the J gene lost 4 bases, with 11 bases spanning the gap. Study-wide results and caveats: In two of eight donors, the top clonotype was HLA-C-restricted CMV-specific.

This sequence was found in a human donor in good health (CMV status not recorded). Some clones in this sample may be carry-over from other donors' samples. The chain uses TRBV19 and TRBJ2-7; D is unresolved. Source: cultured CD8+ T cells from PBMCs, taken from culture after CMV antigen stimulation. The CDR3 loop reads CASSKADLYEQYF. CDR3 coding DNA: TGTGCCAGTAGTAAAGCCGACTTATACGAGCAGTACTTC.